Here is one T cell receptor (beta chain) with its context. The antigen it recognizes is unknown. No per-base quality is available; no much larger clone lies one base away. The data derive from a study of blood T cell repertoires in COVID-19 (dated by TCRdb to between 2020 and 2021). The study in broad terms: Samples covering the acute and convalescent phases of COVID-19 were provided by collaborators in the United States, Italy and Spain. The material from the prospective study consisted of cDNA or gDNA derived from T cells, B-cell-depleted T cells, or PBMCs. Samples came from the ongoing ImmuneRACE study (first 160 participants) plus 1,254 subjects from 6 global collaborators. Where HLA class I and class II types were available, the types were taken from metadata supplied by the sample provider, not from assay-based typing. A de-identified subject ID, COVID-19 status, age in years and sex were almost always included in the sample metadata. The repertoires were made available in a free public database intended to serve as a resource for research on the immune response to SARS-CoV-2. Deeply sampled blood TCRbeta repertoires from subjects exposed to, actively infected with, or recovered from COVID-19 were included in the dataset. The full study reports these points: Clinical and demographic metadata were provided uncurated, with the amount varying by source and participant.

The CDR3 goes from the cysteine to the phenylalanine over 15 residues. This entry keeps only the CDR3 DNA: 45 bases, framed from base 1. Germline trimming: 0 bases from V, 4 bases from J; junction bases outside gene matches: 5. The germline V gene (reference sequence) provides CDR1 LNHDA and CDR2 SQIVND. TCRbeta CDR3 regions were amplified from genomic DNA using the immunoSEQ Assay, a bias-controlled multiplex PCR. The authors' pipeline ran thus. The number of nucleated cells in each sample was estimated by amplification of reference gene primers within the assay. To quantify the absolute abundance of each unique TCRbeta CDR3 rearrangement, sequence reads were collapsed and filtered. Productive Simpson clonality was computed per sample as the square root of Simpson's diversity index over productive rearrangements. TCRdb took this table from immuneACCESS and kept in-frame rearrangements with V and J called. Such tables lack part of the clones; where checked against another copy, unresolved V genes explain under half of the gap, and the rest is unexplained. The DNA gave D and trimming, while V, J and clone size come from that table. The sample table shows 25,000 to 35,000 clones, and 77% are seen once. The ten largest clones add up to 7% to 8.5% of the sample.

Collaborating institutions collected whole blood in K2EDTA tubes following their own protocols. For TCRbeta analysis, collaborators shipped samples as frozen whole blood, isolated PBMCs, or DNA extracted from either of those sample types. This sequence was found in a woman in her 70s with active or convalescent COVID-19. The chain is made from TRBV19 and TRBJ2-7; 8 middle bases align to TRBD1. Material for sequencing was peripheral blood. The CDR3 region: CASSIDGTGRYEQYF. DNA sequence: TGTGCCAGTAGTATAGATGGGACAGGAAGATACGAGCAGTACTTC.